The source of this T cell receptor (beta chain) is a study of cytomegalovirus exposure and HLA in healthy donors (dated by TCRdb to the late 2010s). Study-wide context: An earlier analysis of 550 to 700 of the donors reported more than 250 Gb of sequence data and 100 million to 130 million unique TCR beta sequences from around 200 million T cells. Approximately 330 gigabases of sequencing data and tens of millions of unique TCR sequences made up an early release that covered approximately 700 HLA-typed donors. The genetic ancestry cluster associated with self-reported Caucasian donors included over 65% of the 398 genotyped donors. The study aimed to test whether cataloging public T cell receptors could reveal signatures of past pathogen exposure. The T cell repertoires of roughly 660 subjects were profiled by immunosequencing and related to cytomegalovirus serostatus. In addition to the first cohort of 666 subjects, a separate validation cohort of 130 or so different subjects was used. To predict cytomegalovirus infection status, the study combined high-throughput TCR immunosequencing, statistical association of individual TCRs with disease status, and machine learning. A later analysis re-analyzed previously published TCR beta repertoires from 660 or so donors and added high-resolution HLA genotyping to study TCR occurrence patterns. Rather than using new phenotypic data, the later analysis identified candidate immune exposures from TCR beta sequences and from how often those sequences occurred across donors. To decide whether each TCR beta V gene segment behaved as functional or pseudogenic, an earlier analysis of some 600 of the donors relied on high-throughput TCR beta sequencing. Donor age, sex, ethnicity and CMV serostatus were collected together with the repertoire data. A later genetic analysis took genome-wide SNP genotypes for about 55% of the 666 donors and used that subset as a discovery cohort. Every repertoire in the discovery cohort had been generated on one and the same sequencing platform. HLA typing included class I and class II loci at four-digit resolution. Typing coverage varied by locus: roughly 629-640 donors for A, B, C, DRB1 and DQB1; approximately 500 for DQA1; about 600 for DPA1; fewer than 480 for DPB1. Because of strong linkage in the cohort, roughly five DR-DQ haplotypes were treated as single units for association and clustering. Among 300 to 500 genotyped donors of the cohort, an average of approximately 240,000 unique TCR beta nucleotide sequences was sequenced per donor, of which approximately 19% were non-productive. Broad study findings and their caveats: Strong co-occurrence of HLA alleles, especially DR and DQ, made assigning TCR associations to individual alleles difficult. An association between a missense DCLRE1C variant and V-gene and J-gene trimming of TCR beta chains was found in a later genetic analysis and replicated in an independent cohort. According to the authors, the approach could potentially be generalized to other disease states and immunological phenotypes. Over 15 rarely observed V segments, including chromosome 9 orphons, were excluded from the earlier analysis of some 590 of the donors because counts were too low. Broadly in line with IMGT annotations, most TCR beta V segments showed up in productive rearrangements about 87% or about 30% of the time in an earlier analysis of 587 of the donors. The sequencing pipeline was judged likely to have produced a cluster of highly shared sequence variants as a technical artifact. Roughly uniform sequencing depth across donors was assumed in presence/absence analyses, although this assumption may not hold. Several of the top co-occurrence clusters appeared to be linked to parvovirus B19, influenza, CMV and Epstein-Barr virus, according to a later analysis. A few of the identified cytomegalovirus-associated TCR beta chains were confirmed in vitro to be specific for cytomegalovirus antigens. Most TCR sequences were seen in very few donors, while some public TCRs were found in many individuals. Compared with the roughly 720-donor mean, donors in an Asian-associated ancestry cluster had fewer N-insertions in productive TCRs, according to a later genetic analysis. According to a later analysis, TCR association rates differed among HLA loci, with DRB1 alleles showing the most associated TCRs and HLA-C alleles showing the fewest. A later analysis associated roughly 17,000 TCR beta sequences with specific HLA alleles at a false discovery rate of 0.05. A later analysis found that most CMV-associated TCR beta chains appeared HLA-restricted, with HLA associations seemingly driven largely by CMV exposure. Compared with equally common non-associated chains, HLA-associated TCR beta chains in a later analysis were more clonally expanded and had lower generation probabilities. Linkage disequilibrium might explain the correlated functional status among segregating V segments, but an unknown experimental factor could not be ruled out. Because HLA typing was missing for some donors at each locus, association tests included only the typed subset. For the cohort, immune exposure information was limited to CMV serostatus. A total of some 180 TCR beta chains were listed by the study as associated with cytomegalovirus. The classifier was reported to diagnose cytomegalovirus status with high specificity and sensitivity in both the original cohort and the validation cohort. In this cohort, only TCR beta chains were sequenced, and detectable features were limited by the absence of alpha or paired-chain data. A further reported finding was that TCR beta sequences accurately predicted the HLA-A and HLA-B alleles for most subjects in the first cohort. Some IMGT-functional V segments, including TRBV6-2 and TRBV6-3, could not be distinguished by the 87-base-pair reads and were therefore excluded.

As for this clone: The clone's antigen remains unknown. No much larger clonotype is one base removed from it; base qualities were not supplied.

In total, 500 to 700 healthy bone marrow donors made up the cohort. All cohort members were sampled while nominally healthy, although unrecorded immune exposures were likely present. The donor was CMV seropositive and was included in the group of 300 or so seropositive cohort members. Every donor gave a peripheral blood sample, and the peripheral blood mononuclear cells from that sample were used for TCR beta sequencing. Genomic DNA was extracted from the blood cell samples with the Qiagen DNeasy Blood Extraction Kit. Library preparation used the immunoSEQ multiplex PCR assay. A mixture of 60 forward primers for TCR Vbeta segments and 13 reverse primers for TCR Jbeta segments was used in the multiplex PCR. The CDR3 region of rearranged TCR beta genes was amplified from genomic DNA with a multiplex PCR assay. The amplified TCR beta libraries were sequenced on the Illumina HiSeq System as 87-base-pair reads. On the study's bioinformatics: In a later analysis, roughly 80 million unique TCR beta chains were counted across the approximately 640 repertoires, and about 10 million of these chains were shared by at least two donors. To remove PCR and sequencing errors, raw reads were error-corrected and collapsed into unique sequences using a nearest-neighbor algorithm that merged closely related sequences. CDR3 sequences were aligned to IMGT reference sequences to assign V, D and J gene segments. Each retained sequence needed at least a six-nucleotide match to both a V gene segment and a J gene segment. Rearrangements were classified as productive when the CDR3 lacked stop codons and remained in frame with V and J, and all other rearrangements were classified as non-productive. CDR3 was defined by IMGT convention, running from the second conserved V-encoded cysteine to the conserved J-encoded phenylalanine. In an earlier analysis of 587 of the donors, sequences lacking an unambiguous match to a single V gene segment were excluded. An earlier analysis of a few hundred of the donors classified V segments as functional when productive rearrangements were above 56.7% and as segregating when the standard deviation between donors was above 5%. A statistical classification framework was built to diagnose cytomegalovirus status from the catalog of TCR beta chain sequences. V and J gene assignment, in a later analysis, came from comparing TCR nucleotide sequences with IMGT/GENE-DB human TR gene sequences. In a later analysis, CDR3 sequences and most-parsimonious VDJ recombination scenarios were assigned using the TCRdist pipeline. In a later analysis, each TCR beta chain was defined by its CDR3 amino acid sequence together with its V-gene family, and reads without a unique V-gene family were excluded. A later analysis removed nearly 600 highly shared, low-generation-probability nucleotide sequences to deal with suspected cross-contamination and a sequencing artifact. For each public chain, a later analysis derived a clonal expansion index from normalized ranks of inferred template counts within each repertoire. In a later analysis, generation probabilities were computed using a VDJ recombination model fitted to out-of-frame rearrangements, and the results were checked against IGoR. In a later analysis, TCR-TCR, TCR-HLA and TCR-CMV co-occurrence was scored with hypergeometric tests, and a repertoire-size bias correction was applied to TCR pairs. In a later analysis, false discovery rates were estimated by permuting HLA or CMV assignments 20 times. In a later analysis, co-occurring TCRs were grouped with DBSCAN, and TCRdist sequence similarity was added when clustering was performed within HLA-allele-positive subsets. Repertoires with fewer than 30,000 or more than 120,000 public chains, plus five repertoires with anomalous nucleotide sharing, were excluded from co-occurrence clustering. The source is immuneACCESS, and TCRdb retained only in-frame sequences with V and J called. Part of the clones is not carried over; for the studies checked, unresolved V genes explain less than half of this, and the remainder is unexplained. Clonal size and the V and J genes are those of that table, whereas D and trimming came from the DNA. This sample has around 150,000 clones in its table, and around 83% of those were observed once. In total, the top ten clones hold about 8.1% of the sample.

The junction shows trimming of 5 bases on V and 5 bases on J, plus 5 bases between the germline ends. Reading from cysteine to phenylalanine, the CDR3 counts 11 amino acids. Only the CDR3 part of the read is kept: 33 bases, read in frame from the first base. In the germline V gene, CDR1 corresponds to MDHEN and CDR2 to SYDVKM. Sequences were obtained from PBMCs. This sequence originates from a woman aged 45 to 65 in good health and CMV-seropositive. Recombination linked TRBV28 to TRBJ2-3; no D gene call is confident. The CDR3 protein sequence reads: CASSRRDTQYF. The bases read TGTGCCAGCAGTCGGAGAGATACGCAGTATTTT.